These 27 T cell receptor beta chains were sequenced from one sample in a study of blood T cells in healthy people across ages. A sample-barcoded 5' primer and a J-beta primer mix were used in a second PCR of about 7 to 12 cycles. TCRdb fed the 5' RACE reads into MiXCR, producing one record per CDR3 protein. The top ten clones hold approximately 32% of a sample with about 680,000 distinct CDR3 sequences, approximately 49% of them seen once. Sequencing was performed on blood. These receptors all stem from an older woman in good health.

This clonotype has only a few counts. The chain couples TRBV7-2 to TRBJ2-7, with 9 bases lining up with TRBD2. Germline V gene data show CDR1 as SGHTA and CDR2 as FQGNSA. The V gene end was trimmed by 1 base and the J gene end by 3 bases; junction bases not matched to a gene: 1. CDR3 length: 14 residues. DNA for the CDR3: TGTGCCAGCAGCTTAGTAGCGGGAGTCTACGAGCAGTACTTC. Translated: CASSLVAGVYEQYF.

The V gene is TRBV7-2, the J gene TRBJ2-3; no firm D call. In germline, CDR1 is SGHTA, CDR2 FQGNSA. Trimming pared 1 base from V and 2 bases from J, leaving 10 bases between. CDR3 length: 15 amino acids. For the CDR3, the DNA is TGTGCCAGCAGCTTAGTGCTCGGCCTCACAGATACGCAGTATTTT. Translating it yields CASSLVLGLTDTQYF.

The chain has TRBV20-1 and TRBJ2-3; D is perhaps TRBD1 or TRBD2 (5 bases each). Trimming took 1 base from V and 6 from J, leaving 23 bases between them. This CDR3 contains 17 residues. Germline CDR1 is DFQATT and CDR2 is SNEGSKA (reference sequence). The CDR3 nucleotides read TGCAGTGCTAGAGGTGGGGTAGGGACCGAAGCGGCTGATACGCAGTATTTT. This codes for CSARGGVGTEAADTQYF.

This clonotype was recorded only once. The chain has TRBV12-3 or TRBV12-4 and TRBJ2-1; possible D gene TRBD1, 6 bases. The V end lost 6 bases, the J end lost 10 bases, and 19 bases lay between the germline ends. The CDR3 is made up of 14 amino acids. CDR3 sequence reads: CASRLPGQVGEQFF. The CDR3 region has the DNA TGTGCCAGCAGGCTCCCGGGACAAGTAGGGGAGCAGTTCTTC.

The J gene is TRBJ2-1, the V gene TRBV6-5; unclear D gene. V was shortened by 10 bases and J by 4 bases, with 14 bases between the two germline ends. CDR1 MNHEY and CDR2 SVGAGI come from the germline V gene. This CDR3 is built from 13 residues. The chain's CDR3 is CAKPEQVYNEQFF. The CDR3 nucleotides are TGTGCCAAACCGGAGCAAGTTTACAATGAGCAGTTCTTC.

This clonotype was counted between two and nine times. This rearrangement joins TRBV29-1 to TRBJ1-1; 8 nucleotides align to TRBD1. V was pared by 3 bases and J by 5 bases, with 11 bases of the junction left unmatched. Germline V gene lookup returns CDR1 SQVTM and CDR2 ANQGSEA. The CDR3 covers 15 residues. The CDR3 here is CSVEGSRQGMTEAFF. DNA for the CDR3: TGCAGCGTTGAGGGGTCCCGACAGGGGATGACTGAAGCTTTCTTT.

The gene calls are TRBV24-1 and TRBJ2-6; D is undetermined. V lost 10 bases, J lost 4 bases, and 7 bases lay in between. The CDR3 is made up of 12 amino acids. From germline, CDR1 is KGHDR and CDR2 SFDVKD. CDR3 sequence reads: CATGSGANVLTF. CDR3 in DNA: TGTGCCACAGGGTCCGGGGCCAACGTCCTGACTTTC.

For the CDR3, the DNA is TGTGTCAACAGTGCCTCCGACAGGAACACTGAAGCTTTCTTT. Protein product: CVNSASDRNTEAFF. This rearrangement joins TRBV12-3 or TRBV12-4 to TRBJ1-1; TRBD1 is a possible D gene (5 bases). This CDR3 region has 14 residues.

The CDR3 reads CASSPTGLRDTEAFF. In DNA, the CDR3 is TGTGCCAGCAGCCCTACGGGGCTAAGGGACACTGAAGCTTTCTTT. The chain employs TRBV13 and TRBJ1-1, with a weak D call TRBD1 (5 bases). Trimming shortened V by 5 bases and J by 3 bases, and 16 bases separated the two germline ends. The CDR3 spans 15 residues. Germline CDR1 and CDR2: PRHDT and FYEKMQ (reference sequence).

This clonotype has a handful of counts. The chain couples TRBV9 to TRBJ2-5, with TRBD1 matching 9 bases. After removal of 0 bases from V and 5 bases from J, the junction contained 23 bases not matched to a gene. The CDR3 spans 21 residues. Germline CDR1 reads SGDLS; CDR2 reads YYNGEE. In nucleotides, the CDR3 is TGTGCCAGCAGCGTAGCATCTATGAGGCTCGGGACAGGGCGGATGGACGAGACCCAGTACTTC. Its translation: CASSVASMRLGTGRMDETQYF.

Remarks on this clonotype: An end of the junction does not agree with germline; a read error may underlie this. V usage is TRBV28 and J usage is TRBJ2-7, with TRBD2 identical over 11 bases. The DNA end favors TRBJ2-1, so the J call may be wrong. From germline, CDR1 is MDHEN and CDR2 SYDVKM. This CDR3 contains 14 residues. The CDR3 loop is CASETSGKYSEQFF. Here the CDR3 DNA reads TGTGCCAGCGAGACTAGCGGGAAATACAGTGAGCAGTTCTTC.

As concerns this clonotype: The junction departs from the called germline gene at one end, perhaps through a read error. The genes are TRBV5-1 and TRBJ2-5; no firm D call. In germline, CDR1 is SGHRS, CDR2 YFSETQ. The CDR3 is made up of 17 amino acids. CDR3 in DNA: TGCGCCAACAGCTTGGTTCGGAGTGGAAGTTTTCAAGAGACCCAGTACTTC. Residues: CANSLVRSGSFQETQYF.

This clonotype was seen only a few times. The CDR3: CASSSLAGGYDEQFF. The CDR3 coding sequence is TGTGCCAGCAGCTCCCTAGCGGGAGGGTACGATGAGCAGTTCTTC. The chain uses TRBV7-3 and TRBJ2-1; 12 bases fit TRBD2. The V and J ends lost 4 bases and 8 bases, in that order; junction bases with no gene match: 6. Germline CDR1 reads SGHTA; CDR2 reads FQGTGA. This CDR3 comprises 15 residues.

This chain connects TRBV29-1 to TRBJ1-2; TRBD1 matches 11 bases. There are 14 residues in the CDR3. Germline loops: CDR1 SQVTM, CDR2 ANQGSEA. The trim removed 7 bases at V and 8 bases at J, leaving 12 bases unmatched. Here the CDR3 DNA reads TGCAGCGCACGACCCGGGACAGGGGGAAGGGGCTACACCTTC. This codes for CSARPGTGGRGYTF.

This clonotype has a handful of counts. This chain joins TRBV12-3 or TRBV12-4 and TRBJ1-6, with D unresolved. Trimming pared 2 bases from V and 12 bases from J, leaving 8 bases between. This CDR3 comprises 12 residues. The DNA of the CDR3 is TGTGCCAGCAGTTTATTCGGGAAACCCCTCCACTTT. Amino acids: CASSLFGKPLHF.

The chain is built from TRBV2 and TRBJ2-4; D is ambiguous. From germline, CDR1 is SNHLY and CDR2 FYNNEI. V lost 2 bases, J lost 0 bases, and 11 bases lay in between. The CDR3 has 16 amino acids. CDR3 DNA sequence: TGTGCCAGCAGTGAACCCCCCTTACTAGCCAAAAACATTCAGTACTTC. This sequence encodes CASSEPPLLAKNIQYF.

Written as DNA, the CDR3 is TGTGCCAGCAGCTTAACGACAGGGGGTAACACTGAAGCTTTCTTT. Its protein is CASSLTTGGNTEAFF. The chain couples TRBV7-3 to TRBJ1-1, with 9 bases matching TRBD1. The junction had 1 base not matched to a gene; V was cut back by 0 bases and J by 2 bases. CDR3 length: 15 residues. CDR1 and CDR2 (germline): SGHTA, FQGTGA.

The CDR3 DNA reads TGTGCCAGCAGTTATAGGGACAGGGCCCAAGAGACCCAGTTCTTC. Residues: CASSYRDRAQETQFF. The V call is TRBV6-6, the J call TRBJ2-5; 9 bases match TRBD1. The J call is doubtful: the DNA matches TRBJ2-1 better. The CDR3 covers 15 residues. Germline V gene lookup returns CDR1 MNHNY and CDR2 SVGAGI (reference sequence).

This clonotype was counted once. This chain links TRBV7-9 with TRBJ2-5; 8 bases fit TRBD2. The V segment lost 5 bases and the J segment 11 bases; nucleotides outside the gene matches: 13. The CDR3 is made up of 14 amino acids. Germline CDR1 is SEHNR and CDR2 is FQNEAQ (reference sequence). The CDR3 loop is CASSTTRAGDEQYF. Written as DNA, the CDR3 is TGTGCCAGCAGCACCACTAGAGCGGGAGATGAGCAGTACTTC. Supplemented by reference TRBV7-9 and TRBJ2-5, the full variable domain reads DTGVSQNPRHKITKRGQNVTFRCDPISEHNRLYWYRQTLGQGPEFLTYFQNEAQLEKSRLLSDRFSAERPKGSFSTLEIQRTEQGDSAMYLCASSTTRAGDEQYFGPGTRLLVL.

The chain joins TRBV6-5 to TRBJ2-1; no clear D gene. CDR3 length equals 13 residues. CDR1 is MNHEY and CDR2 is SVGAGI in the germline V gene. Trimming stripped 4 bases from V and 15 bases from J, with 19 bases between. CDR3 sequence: CASSSPGVYLTFF. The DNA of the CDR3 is TGTGCCAGCAGTTCCCCCGGCGTGTATCTCACGTTCTTC.

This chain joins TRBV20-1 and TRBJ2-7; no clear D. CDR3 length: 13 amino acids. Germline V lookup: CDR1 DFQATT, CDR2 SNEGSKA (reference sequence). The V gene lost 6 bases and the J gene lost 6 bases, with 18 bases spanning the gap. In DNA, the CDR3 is TGCAGTGCCCCCCCGACCTGGGCGACCGAGCAGTACTTC. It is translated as CSAPPTWATEQYF.

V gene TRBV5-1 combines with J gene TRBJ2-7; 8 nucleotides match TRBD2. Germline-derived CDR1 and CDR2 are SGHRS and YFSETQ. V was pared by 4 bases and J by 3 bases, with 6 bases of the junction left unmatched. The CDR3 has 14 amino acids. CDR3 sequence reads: CASSGGLANYEQYF. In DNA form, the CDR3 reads TGCGCCAGCAGCGGAGGACTAGCTAACTACGAGCAGTACTTC. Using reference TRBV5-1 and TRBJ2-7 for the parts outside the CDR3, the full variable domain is KAGVTQTPRYLIKTRGQQVTLSCSPISGHRSVSWYQQTPGQGLQFLFEYFSETQRNKGNFPGRFSGRQFSNSRSEMNVSTLELGDSALYLCASSGGLANYEQYFGPGTRLTVT.

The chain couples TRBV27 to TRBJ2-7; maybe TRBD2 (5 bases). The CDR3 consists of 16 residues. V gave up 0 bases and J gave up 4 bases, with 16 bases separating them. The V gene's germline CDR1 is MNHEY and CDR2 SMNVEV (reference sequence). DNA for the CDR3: TGTGCCAGCAGTTTATCTCTCCCAGTGCGGGCTTACGAGCAGTACTTC. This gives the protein CASSLSLPVRAYEQYF.

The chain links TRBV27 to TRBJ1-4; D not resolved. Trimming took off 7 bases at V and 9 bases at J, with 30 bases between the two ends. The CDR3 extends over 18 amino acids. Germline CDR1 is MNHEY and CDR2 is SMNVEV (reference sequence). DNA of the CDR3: TGTGCCAGCATGGGAGTTTCGGGCAAACCCGTAGACTTACAAAAACTGTTTTTT. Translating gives CASMGVSGKPVDLQKLFF. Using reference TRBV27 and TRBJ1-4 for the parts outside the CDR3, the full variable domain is EAQVTQNPRYLITVTGKKLTVTCSQNMNHEYMSWYRQDPGLGLRQIYYSMNVEVTDKGDVPEGYKVSRKEKRNFPLILESPSPNQTSLYFCASMGVSGKPVDLQKLFFGSGTQLSVL.

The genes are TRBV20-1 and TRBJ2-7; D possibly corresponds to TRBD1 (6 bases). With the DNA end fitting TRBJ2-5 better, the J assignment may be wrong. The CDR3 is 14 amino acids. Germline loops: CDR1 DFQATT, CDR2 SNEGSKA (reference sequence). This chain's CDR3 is CSAREARGAETQYF. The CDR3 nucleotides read TGCAGTGCTAGAGAGGCCAGGGGAGCGGAGACCCAGTACTTC.

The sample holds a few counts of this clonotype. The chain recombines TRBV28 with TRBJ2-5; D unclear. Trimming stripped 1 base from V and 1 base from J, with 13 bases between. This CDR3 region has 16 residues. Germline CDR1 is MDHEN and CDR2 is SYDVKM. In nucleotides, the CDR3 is TGTGCCAGCAGTTTATTCGCCCTCAGAAGCCAAGAGACCCAGTACTTC. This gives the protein CASSLFALRSQETQYF.

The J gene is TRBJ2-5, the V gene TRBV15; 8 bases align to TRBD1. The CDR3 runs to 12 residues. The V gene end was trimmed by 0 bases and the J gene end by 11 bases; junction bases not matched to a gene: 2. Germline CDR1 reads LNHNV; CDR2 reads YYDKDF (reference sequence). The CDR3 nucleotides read TGTGCCACCAGCAGAGATACAGGGGGACAGTACTTC. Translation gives CATSRDTGGQYF.